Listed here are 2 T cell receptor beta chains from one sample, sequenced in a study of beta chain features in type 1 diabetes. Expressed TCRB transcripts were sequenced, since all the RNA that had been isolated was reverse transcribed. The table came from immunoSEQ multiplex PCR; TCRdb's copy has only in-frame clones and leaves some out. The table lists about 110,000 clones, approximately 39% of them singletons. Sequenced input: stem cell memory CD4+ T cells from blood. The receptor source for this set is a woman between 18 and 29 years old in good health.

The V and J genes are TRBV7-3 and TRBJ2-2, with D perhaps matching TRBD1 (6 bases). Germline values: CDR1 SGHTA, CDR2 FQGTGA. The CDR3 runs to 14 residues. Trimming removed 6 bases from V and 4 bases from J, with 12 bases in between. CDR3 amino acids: CASRTDSLTGELFF. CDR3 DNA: TGTGCCAGCAGAACGGACAGTCTCACCGGGGAGCTGTTTTTT.

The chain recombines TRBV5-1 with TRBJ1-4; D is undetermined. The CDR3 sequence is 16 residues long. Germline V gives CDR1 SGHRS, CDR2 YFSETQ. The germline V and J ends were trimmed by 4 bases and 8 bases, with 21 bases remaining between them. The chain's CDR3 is CASSPLMFGSGEKLFF. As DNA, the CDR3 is TGCGCCAGCAGCCCGTTGATGTTCGGGTCTGGAGAAAAACTGTTTTTT.